This T cell receptor (beta chain) stems from a study of shared clonotypes between healthy human individuals. The method was immunoSEQ multiplex PCR; TCRdb's version includes in-frame clones alone and lacks a portion of them. Of about 2.4 million clones listed, approximately 93% are singletons. This CDR3 has 14 amino acids. Germline CDR1 is KGHSH and CDR2 is LQKENI. Trimming took off 4 bases at V and 4 bases at J, with 13 bases between the two ends. A CD45RA+ naive subset and a CD45RA-negative memory subset were split from CD4+ cells. The sequencing input was naive CD4+ T cells from PBMCs. Subset defined: CD45RA+ positively selected. V gene TRBV18 combines with J gene TRBJ1-1, with unresolved D. This sequence originates from a man aged 18 to 35 in good health. Some clones in this sample may be carry-over from other donors' samples. This CDR3 is CASSQHRLPTEAFF. The CDR3 nucleotides read TGTGCCAGCTCACAACACCGACTCCCCACTGAAGCTTTCTTT.